This is a list of T cell receptor beta chains from one sample in a study of blood T cell repertoires in COVID-19. Sequencing was performed with immunoSEQ multiplex PCR; in TCRdb, only in-frame clones are kept and a portion is missing. The sample lists 210,000 or so clones, about 90% occurring once. Specimen: peripheral blood. Receptor source: a woman aged 45-60 years with acute or convalescent COVID-19. Each CDR3 is given with its conserved first and last residue. A D gene is named only where the DNA matches it firmly. Some rows mark clone size as missing; the rest say once, few, many or name a class of expanded clone.

TRBD2	TRBV13	18	NA	TRBJ2-2	TGTGCCAGCAGCCCGAGACTAGCGGGGACCGCGGGCACCGGGGAGCTGTTTTTT	CASSPRLAGTAGTGELFF
NA	TRBV5-1	14	NA	TRBJ1-1	TGCGCCAGCAGCTTGGCCAGGGAGAACACTGAAGCTTTCTTT	CASSLARENTEAFF
NA	TRBV27	12	NA	TRBJ1-6	TGTGCCAGCAGTTCCCCAGGGTCACCCCTCCACTTT	CASSSPGSPLHF
TRBD1	TRBV11-1	12	once	TRBJ2-5	TGTGCCAGTCGACAGGGTGGGGAGACCCAGTACTTC	CASRQGGETQYF
NA	TRBV6-2/TRBV6-3	13	NA	TRBJ2-7	TGTGCCAGCAGTTGGGGCGATCGGTACGAGCAGTACTTC	CASSWGDRYEQYF
TRBD2	TRBV6-2/TRBV6-3	16	NA	TRBJ2-5	TGTGCCAGCAGTACCCGGACTAGCGGGAGAGGCGGAGACCAGTACTTC	CASSTRTSGRGGDQYF
TRBD1	TRBV7-3	13	NA	TRBJ1-2	TGTGCCAGCACCAGACAGGGGGCCATCGGCTACACCTTC	CASTRQGAIGYTF
TRBD2	TRBV10-1	15	NA	TRBJ2-1	TGCGCCAGCAGTTCAACTAGCGGGAGTGGCAATGAGCAGTTCTTC	CASSSTSGSGNEQFF
NA	TRBV3-1/TRBV3-2	14	NA	TRBJ2-3	TGTGCCAGCAGCCATGTGTCGGTACCAGATACGCAGTATTTT	CASSHVSVPDTQYF
NA	TRBV11-3	15	NA	TRBJ1-1	TGTGCCAGCAGCAAACAGGGTAGCTGGCGGACTGAAGCTTTCTTT	CASSKQGSWRTEAFF
NA	TRBV2	12	NA	TRBJ1-1	TGTGCCAGCACCCCAGACAGTCTGAGGGCTTTCTTT	CASTPDSLRAFF
TRBD1	TRBV10-3	14	NA	TRBJ1-1	TGTGCCAGCACAGGGGAAGGAATGAACACTGAAGCTTTCTTT	CASTGEGMNTEAFF
NA	TRBV19	15	NA	TRBJ1-5	TGTGCCAGTAGGGGGTGGGGCAGGGGAAACCAGCCCCAGCATTTT	CASRGWGRGNQPQHF
TRBD1	TRBV18	15	NA	TRBJ1-3	TGTGCCAGCTCCCGGACAGGCAACTCTGGAAACACCATATATTTT	CASSRTGNSGNTIYF
NA	TRBV27	14	NA	TRBJ1-2	TGTGCCAGCAGCAAAAGGGGGACTAACTATGGCTACACCTTC	CASSKRGTNYGYTF
TRBD1	TRBV19	11	NA	TRBJ2-7	TGTGCCAGTAGTGGACAGGGGGAGCAGTACTTC	CASSGQGEQYF
NA	TRBV5-5	14	NA	TRBJ1-6	TGTGCCAGCAGCCCGCAGGGAACGAATTCACCCCTCCACTTT	CASSPQGTNSPLHF
TRBD2	TRBV3-1/TRBV3-2	17	NA	TRBJ2-3	TGTGCCAGCAGCCAAGAGGCTAGCGGGAGGTTCACAGATACGCAGTATTTT	CASSQEASGRFTDTQYF
NA	TRBV12-3/TRBV12-4	13	NA	TRBJ2-7	TGTGCCAGCAGCCCACGGGGCTCCTACGAGCAGTACTTC	CASSPRGSYEQYF
NA	TRBV7-2	16	NA	TRBJ2-1	TGTGCCAGCAGCATCTTACAGGGTCGGCGGTACAATGAGCAGTTCTTC	CASSILQGRRYNEQFF
TRBD2	TRBV11-2	17	once	TRBJ2-1	TGTGCCAGCAGCTTCCTTAAAAATTGGGAGGGCCCGAATGAGCAGTTCTTC	CASSFLKNWEGPNEQFF
TRBD2	TRBV6-1	18	NA	TRBJ2-3	TGTGCCAGCAGTGAAGTTTTGGGGGGACTAGTGGGCACAGATACGCAGTATTTT	CASSEVLGGLVGTDTQYF
NA	TRBV7-8	11	NA	TRBJ2-7	TGTGCCAGCAGCCGCACCTACGAGCAGTACTTC	CASSRTYEQYF
TRBD2	TRBV18	14	NA	TRBJ2-7	TGTGCCAGCTCACCAGATAGCGGGAGTGATGAGCAGTACTTC	CASSPDSGSDEQYF
NA	TRBV6-5	11	NA	TRBJ2-1	TGTGCCAGCAGTACGGCAGGTGAGCAGTTCTTC	CASSTAGEQFF
NA	TRBV7-2	14	NA	TRBJ1-1	TGTGCCAGCAGCGCCCAGTGGGAGGGCACTGAAGCTTTCTTT	CASSAQWEGTEAFF
TRBD2	TRBV3-1/TRBV3-2	18	few	TRBJ2-2	TGTGCCAGCAGCCGGGGACTAGCGGGAGCTACTGGCACCGGGGAGCTGTTTTTT	CASSRGLAGATGTGELFF
NA	TRBV29-1	13	once	TRBJ2-7	TGCAGCGTCACGACTAGGTCCTCCTACGAGCAGTACTTC	CSVTTRSSYEQYF
TRBD2	TRBV7-2	14	once	TRBJ2-1	TGTGCCAGCAGCTTCGGACTAGCGTCGGATGAGCAGTTCTTC	CASSFGLASDEQFF
TRBD2	TRBV29-1	15	NA	TRBJ2-2	TGCAGCGTCGGAGGGCTAGCGGGGTTCACCGGGGAGCTGTTTTTT	CSVGGLAGFTGELFF
NA	TRBV7-2	15	NA	TRBJ2-1	TGTGCCAGCAGCTTTTTCGACAGATCAGGGAATGAGCAGTTCTTC	CASSFFDRSGNEQFF
NA	TRBV11-2	13	NA	TRBJ2-7	TGTGCCAGCAGGACGACATCCTCCTACGAGCAGTACTTC	CASRTTSSYEQYF
TRBD1	TRBV7-2	16	NA	TRBJ1-3	TGTGCCAGCAGCTTACTCGGTACAGGGGCTGGAAACACCATATATTTT	CASSLLGTGAGNTIYF
NA	TRBV5-1	14	NA	TRBJ1-2	TGCGCCAGCAGCCAACAGGGAAGTCGATATGGCTACACCTTC	CASSQQGSRYGYTF
TRBD2	TRBV7-2	17	NA	TRBJ2-5	TGTGCCAGCAGCTTAGTGTTCGCGGGGGGGGGTCGGGAGACCCAGTACTTC	CASSLVFAGGGRETQYF
NA	TRBV7-9	17	once	TRBJ2-1	TGTGCCAGCAGCTTACTAACAGGGTGGGGCATGTACAATGAGCAGTTCTTC	CASSLLTGWGMYNEQFF
TRBD2	TRBV4-3	19	NA	TRBJ2-2	TGCGCCAGCAGCTATCATCCGACTAGCGGGGGGGCCCGGGCCGGGGAGCTGTTTTTT	CASSYHPTSGGARAGELFF
TRBD1	TRBV6-5	14	NA	TRBJ1-1	TGTGCCAGTTGGACAGGGGGCGGAGGTACTGAAGCTTTCTTT	CASWTGGGGTEAFF
NA	TRBV3-1/TRBV3-2	15	NA	TRBJ2-5	TGTGCCAGCAGCGGGGGACTCGCCGGGCGGGAGACCCAGTACTTC	CASSGGLAGRETQYF
TRBD2	TRBV2	15	NA	TRBJ2-3	TGTGCCAGCAGTGTGGCTAGCGGGGGATCAGATACGCAGTATTTT	CASSVASGGSDTQYF
NA	TRBV29-1	13	NA	TRBJ1-1	TGCAGCGTGTTCCGGGGGATCGGCACTGAAGCTTTCTTT	CSVFRGIGTEAFF
NA	TRBV21-1	18	once	TRBJ2-1	TGTGCCAGCAGCAATGGGGGAGGACTAGCTGGGGCCTACAATGAGCAGTTCTTC	CASSNGGGLAGAYNEQFF
TRBD1	TRBV19	14	NA	TRBJ1-5	TGTGCCAGTAGTATGACAGGGGGTTTTCAGCCCCAGCATTTT	CASSMTGGFQPQHF
TRBD1	TRBV6-5	16	NA	TRBJ1-1	TGTGCCAGCAGTTACGGCTTTCAGGGGGCGCGGACTGAAGCTTTCTTT	CASSYGFQGARTEAFF
TRBD1	TRBV9	13	NA	TRBJ1-2	TGTGCCAGCAGCGCCCGGGACAGCTATGGCTACACCTTC	CASSARDSYGYTF
NA	TRBV11-2	14	NA	TRBJ2-5	TGTGCCAGCAGCTTATCCCCGGGAGCGGAGACCCAGTACTTC	CASSLSPGAETQYF
NA	TRBV7-3	14	NA	TRBJ2-5	TGTGCCAGCAGCTTTGGACGGGGTAGTGAGACCCAGTACTTC	CASSFGRGSETQYF
TRBD2	TRBV5-5	17	NA	TRBJ2-1	TGTGCCAGCAGCCTGGGACTAGCGGGGGGCCCCTACAATGAGCAGTTCTTC	CASSLGLAGGPYNEQFF
NA	TRBV27	15	NA	TRBJ1-1	TGTGCCAGCAGTTTATCCGGGGGGCCTAACACTGAAGCTTTCTTT	CASSLSGGPNTEAFF
TRBD2	TRBV7-2	15	NA	TRBJ2-5	TGTGCCAGCACCCTAAGGACTAGCGGGGAAGAGACCCAGTACTTC	CASTLRTSGEETQYF